A selection of T cell receptor beta chains follows, all from one sample in a study of T cell clonotyping in hematopoietic cell transplantation. Assay: immunoSEQ multiplex PCR; the TCRdb copy retains only in-frame clones and omits some. The sample includes roughly 37,000 clones, approximately 89% of them seen just once. The material sequenced was peripheral blood mononuclear cells. These receptors were obtained from a woman in her 40s in good health. Some clones in this sample may be carry-over from other donors' samples. Both conserved end residues are part of each CDR3. The order of the fields is CDR3 length, J gene, V gene, clone size, D gene, CDR3 protein, CDR3 DNA. D genes are given only for firm matches. Some rows mark clone size as missing; the rest say once, few, many or name a class of expanded clone.

13 | TRBJ1-2 | TRBV2 | - | - | CASRQGGSYGYTF | TGTGCCAGCAGACAGGGAGGAAGCTATGGCTACACCTTC
14 | TRBJ1-5 | TRBV29-1 | - | - | CSVGLDNSNQPQHF | TGCAGCGTTGGCCTCGATAATAGCAATCAGCCCCAGCATTTT
15 | TRBJ1-1 | TRBV6-5 | - | - | CASSYLATGNTEAFF | TGTGCCAGCAGTTACCTTGCGACGGGAAACACTGAAGCTTTCTTT
14 | TRBJ1-5 | TRBV19 | - | - | CASSMSVRDQPQHF | TGTGCCAGTAGTATGTCGGTCCGGGACCAGCCCCAGCATTTT
11 | TRBJ2-1 | TRBV30 | - | - | CAFRDYNEQFF | TGTGCCTTCCGGGACTACAATGAGCAGTTCTTC
13 | TRBJ2-7 | TRBV7-3 | few | - | CASSLGHADAQYF | TGTGCCAGCAGCTTAGGTCATGCGGATGCGCAGTACTTC
13 | TRBJ1-1 | TRBV29-1 | - | - | CSVDAKGGTEAFF | TGCAGCGTTGACGCCAAGGGGGGGACTGAAGCTTTCTTT
15 | TRBJ2-2 | TRBV5-1 | - | TRBD2 | CASSLAGEITGELFF | TGCGCCAGCAGCTTAGCGGGAGAGATCACCGGGGAGCTGTTTTTT
17 | TRBJ1-2 | TRBV18 | - | TRBD1 | CASSQGGTGFGDYGYTF | TGTGCCAGCTCACAAGGTGGGACAGGGTTCGGTGACTATGGCTACACCTTC
11 | TRBJ2-7 | TRBV7-2 | - | - | CASSQHYEQYF | TGTGCCAGCAGCCAACACTACGAGCAGTACTTC
15 | TRBJ2-3 | TRBV7-2 | once | - | CASTPGAVITDTQYF | TGTGCCAGCACCCCGGGGGCCGTTATCACAGATACGCAGTATTTT
14 | TRBJ2-3 | TRBV2 | - | - | CASSEGANTDTQYF | TGTGCCAGCAGTGAAGGAGCTAACACAGATACGCAGTATTTT
16 | TRBJ2-1 | TRBV4-2 | - | TRBD1 | CASSQEAGGEYNEQFF | TGTGCCAGCAGCCAAGAGGCAGGGGGCGAATACAATGAGCAGTTCTTC
11 | TRBJ1-1 | TRBV10-3 | - | - | CAISEDTEAFF | TGTGCCATCAGTGAGGACACTGAAGCTTTCTTT
16 | TRBJ2-1 | TRBV7-9 | - | - | CASSLLGGRPGLAQFF | TGTGCCAGCAGCTTACTTGGTGGGCGGCCTGGACTCGCGCAGTTCTTC
14 | TRBJ2-7 | TRBV11-2 | - | TRBD1 | CASSYDRAVGEQYF | TGTGCCAGCAGCTACGACAGGGCAGTCGGCGAGCAGTACTTC
13 | TRBJ2-1 | TRBV25-1 | - | TRBD2 | CATGLAGVNEQFF | TGTGCTACTGGACTAGCGGGAGTGAATGAGCAGTTCTTC
13 | TRBJ2-7 | TRBV5-4 | - | - | CASRGRCSYEQYF | TGTGCCAGCAGAGGCCGATGTTCCTACGAGCAGTACTTC
13 | TRBJ1-2 | TRBV10-3 | - | TRBD1 | CAITGGYSYGYTF | TGTGCCATCACAGGGGGCTATAGCTATGGCTACACCTTC
15 | TRBJ2-7 | TRBV5-1 | - | - | CASSQGTEVFQGQYF | TGCGCCAGCTCTCAGGGGACCGAAGTTTTCCAAGGGCAGTACTTC
16 | TRBJ2-7 | TRBV15 | few | TRBD2 | CATSRGLAGRGYEQYF | TGTGCCACCAGCAGGGGACTAGCGGGTAGGGGTTACGAGCAGTACTTC
14 | TRBJ1-5 | TRBV30 | - | - | CAWSRGRVNQPQHF | TGTGCCTGGAGTCGGGGACGGGTAAATCAGCCCCAGCATTTT
13 | TRBJ1-2 | TRBV29-1 | - | TRBD1 | CSAQDRVSYGYTF | TGCAGCGCCCAGGACAGGGTTAGCTATGGCTACACCTTC
14 | TRBJ2-1 | TRBV7-2 | - | - | CASSQGGNYNEQFF | TGTGCCAGCAGCCAGGGGGGAAACTACAATGAGCAGTTCTTC
15 | TRBJ2-5 | TRBV30 | - | - | CAWSVWSSAQETQYF | TGTGCCTGGAGTGTATGGTCGAGCGCCCAAGAGACCCAGTACTTC
15 | TRBJ2-4 | TRBV7-9 | - | - | CASSLDPGAKNIQYF | TGTGCCAGCAGCTTAGACCCGGGAGCAAAAAACATTCAGTACTTC
16 | TRBJ2-2 | TRBV9 | - | TRBD2 | CASSEGLAENTGELFF | TGTGCCAGCAGCGAGGGACTAGCGGAGAACACCGGGGAGCTGTTTTTT
14 | TRBJ2-3 | TRBV27 | - | TRBD1 | CARHRDRVTDTQYF | TGTGCCAGACACCGGGACAGAGTAACAGATACGCAGTATTTT
14 | TRBJ2-7 | TRBV27 | - | - | CASRAGTLIYEQYF | TGTGCCAGCAGAGCAGGGACGCTGATCTACGAGCAGTACTTC
14 | TRBJ2-7 | TRBV10-2 | - | - | CASSDSRRAYEQYF | TGCGCCAGCAGTGACTCCCGCAGGGCCTACGAGCAGTACTTC
15 | TRBJ2-5 | TRBV4-3 | - | - | CASSIQEGIQETQYF | TGCGCCAGCAGCATCCAAGAAGGCATACAAGAGACCCAGTACTTC
11 | TRBJ2-1 | TRBV2 | - | - | CASSAYNEQFF | TGTGCCAGCAGTGCCTACAATGAGCAGTTCTTC
13 | TRBJ1-2 | TRBV27 | - | - | CATTGTARDGYTF | TGTGCCACTACAGGGACCGCAAGAGATGGCTACACCTTC
14 | TRBJ1-5 | TRBV28 | - | - | CASSRGGEDQPQHF | TGTGCCTCATCGAGGGGGGGAGAGGATCAGCCCCAGCATTTT
14 | TRBJ2-1 | TRBV19 | - | TRBD2 | CASSWGLAANEQFF | TGTGCCAGTAGTTGGGGACTAGCGGCGAATGAGCAGTTCTTC
15 | TRBJ2-7 | TRBV5-8 | - | - | CASSSRQRGFNEQYF | TGTGCCAGCAGCTCCAGACAGCGAGGTTTCAACGAGCAGTACTTC
13 | TRBJ2-1 | TRBV6-5 | - | - | CASSYRATPEQFF | TGTGCCAGCAGTTACAGAGCGACCCCTGAGCAGTTCTTC
14 | TRBJ2-4 | TRBV6-1 | - | - | CASSDVGPPDIQYF | TGTGCCAGCAGTGACGTCGGGCCCCCCGACATTCAGTACTTC
14 | TRBJ1-1 | TRBV19 | - | - | CARRRRRGHTEAFF | TGTGCCAGGAGGAGGAGGCGGGGTCACACTGAAGCTTTCTTT
14 | TRBJ1-2 | TRBV7-8 | - | - | CASSPLGGVYGYTF | TGTGCCAGCAGCCCCCTGGGTGGGGTCTATGGCTACACCTTC
12 | TRBJ2-1 | TRBV5-1 | - | - | CASSLLLDEQFF | TGCGCCAGCAGCTTGCTGCTGGATGAGCAGTTCTTC
15 | TRBJ2-2 | TRBV6-5 | - | TRBD1 | CASRQPGQGAGELFF | TGTGCCAGCAGACAACCGGGACAGGGAGCCGGGGAGCTGTTTTTT
14 | TRBJ2-7 | TRBV28 | - | - | CASSPPRERGEQYF | TGTGCCAGCAGTCCTCCCCGGGAGAGGGGCGAGCAGTACTTC
15 | TRBJ2-7 | TRBV30 | - | - | CAWSVEGMRSYEQYF | TGTGCCTGGAGTGTAGAGGGAATGCGGTCCTACGAGCAGTACTTC
14 | TRBJ2-3 | TRBV11-3 | - | - | CASSASRQANKQYF | TGTGCCAGCAGTGCGTCTAGACAGGCTAATAAACAGTATTTT
14 | TRBJ2-7 | TRBV30 | - | TRBD1 | CAWSVSGQGDEQYF | TGTGCCTGGAGTGTATCAGGACAGGGGGACGAGCAGTACTTC
20 | TRBJ1-2 | TRBV28 | - | - | CASRSNSGIPTGISNYGYTF | TGTGCCAGCAGATCGAACTCAGGAATTCCAACAGGGATTTCAAACTATGGCTACACCTTC